What follows are 9 T cell receptor beta chains derived from one specimen sequenced in a study of cytomegalovirus exposure and HLA in healthy donors. The PCR ran on 60 Vbeta and 13 Jbeta primers. TCRdb's copy holds only in-frame clones and misses some; the assay was immunoSEQ multiplex PCR. The table shows 150,000 to 200,000 clones, with 80% to 90% occurring only once. The specimen sequenced was PBMCs. These receptors all come from a man between 18 and 35 years old in good health and CMV-seronegative.

This clone was seen a handful of times. This sequence joins TRBV5-1 and TRBJ1-2; TRBD1 matches at 12 bases. This CDR3 region has 14 residues. In germline, CDR1 is SGHRS, CDR2 YFSETQ. J gave up 4 bases and V 3 bases, and 1 base lay outside the gene matches. Here the CDR3 DNA reads TGCGCCAGCAGCTGGGACAGGGGGCCCTATGGCTACACCTTC. Encoded protein: CASSWDRGPYGYTF.

The V call is TRBV19, the J call TRBJ2-7; 8 bases are shared with TRBD2. V lost 9 bases to trimming and J lost 1 base; unmatched junction nucleotides: 5. The germline V gene encodes CDR1 LNHDA and CDR2 SQIVND (reference sequence). This CDR3 has 13 residues. The CDR3 region has the DNA TGTGCCAGCGCCGGCGGGGGGTCCTACGAGCAGTACTTC. Its translation is CASAGGGSYEQYF.

As regards this clone: The junction shows a germline mismatch at one end, possibly a read error. Different DNA sequences within this sample yield the same CDR3. The chain has TRBV9 and TRBJ2-7, with a possible D match to TRBD1 (5 bases). The germline CDR1 and CDR2 sequences are SGDLS and YYNGEE. The CDR3 sequence is 14 residues long. The CDR3 coding sequence is TGTGCCAGCAGCCCCCGACAGAATCCCTACGAACAGTACTTC. This encodes CASSPRQNPYEQYF. The full variable domain, its missing parts supplied by reference TRBV9 and TRBJ2-7, is DSGVTQTPKHLITATGQRVTLRCSPRSGDLSVYWYQQSLDQGLQFLIQYYNGEERAKGNILERFSAQQFPDLHSELNLSSLELGDSALYFCASSPRQNPYEQYFGPGTRLTVT.

The chain recombines TRBV7-3 with TRBJ2-3; TRBD1 aligns across 7 bases. Germline trimming cut 5 bases from V and 0 bases from J; bases unmatched to any gene: 5. The CDR3 extends over 15 amino acids. Germline assignment: CDR1 SGHTA and CDR2 FQGTGA. The CDR3 DNA sequence: TGTGCCAGCAGCCCACGGACAGGAAGCACAGATACGCAGTATTTT. Translated: CASSPRTGSTDTQYF.

This clone was counted a single time. The chain is built from TRBV7-2 and TRBJ1-3; D not certain. CDR3 length: 14 residues. Germline values: CDR1 SGHTA, CDR2 FQGNSA. The ends were cut back, 1 base at V and 2 bases at J, with 6 bases in the middle. This CDR3 is CASSLGQTGNTIYF. The CDR3, as DNA: TGTGCCAGCAGCTTAGGGCAAACTGGAAACACCATATATTTT.

J is TRBJ2-7 and V is TRBV28, with 7 positions matching TRBD2. Per the germline V gene, CDR1 is MDHEN and CDR2 is SYDVKM. V lost 7 bases to trimming and J lost 6 bases; unmatched junction nucleotides: 15. The length of the CDR3 is 15 residues. Here the CDR3 reads CASTFNRAGLTEQYF. As DNA, the CDR3 is TGTGCCAGCACCTTCAATCGAGCGGGATTGACCGAGCAGTACTTC.

The chain recombines TRBV6-5 with TRBJ1-1; the match to TRBD1 covers 7 bases. CDR1 MNHEY and CDR2 SVGAGI come from the germline V gene. This CDR3 contains 14 residues. After removal of 6 bases from V and 4 bases from J, the junction contained 8 bases not matched to a gene. The CDR3 here is CASRSKGAVTEAFF. DNA of the CDR3: TGTGCCAGCAGATCAAAGGGGGCTGTCACTGAAGCTTTCTTT.

The V and J genes are TRBV5-5 and TRBJ2-5; a weak D match, TRBD2 (6 bases). The CDR3 runs 14 residues. Germline V gene lookup returns CDR1 SGHKS and CDR2 YYEKEE (reference sequence). V lost 3 bases and J lost 5, with 14 bases in between. The CDR3 DNA follows: TGTGCCAGCAGCTGGGGGGATCCACGGGAGACCCAGTACTTC. As protein: CASSWGDPRETQYF.

The chain couples TRBV2 to TRBJ2-1; D not resolved. Germline CDR1 and CDR2: SNHLY and FYNNEI. CDR3 length equals 15 residues. V was cut by 6 bases and J by 0 bases, with 12 bases left in between. CDR3 sequence reads: CASRAAVSSYNEQFF. The CDR3 DNA reads TGTGCCAGCAGGGCCGCGGTGAGCTCCTACAATGAGCAGTTCTTC.